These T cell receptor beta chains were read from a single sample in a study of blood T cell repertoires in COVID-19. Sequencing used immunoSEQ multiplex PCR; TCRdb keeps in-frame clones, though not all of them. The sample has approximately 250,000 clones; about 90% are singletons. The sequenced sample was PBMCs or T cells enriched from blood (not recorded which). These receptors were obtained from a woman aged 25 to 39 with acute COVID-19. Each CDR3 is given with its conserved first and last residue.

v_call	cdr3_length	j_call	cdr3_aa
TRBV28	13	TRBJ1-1	CASSSRQGPEAFF
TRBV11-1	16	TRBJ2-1	CASSLANGLLYNEQFF
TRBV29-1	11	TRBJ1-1	CSVEDLGEAFF
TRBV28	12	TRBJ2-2	CASSLSEGELFF
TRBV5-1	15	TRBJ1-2	CASSSAVAGIYGYTF
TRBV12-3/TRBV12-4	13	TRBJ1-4	CASSSTGEEKLFF
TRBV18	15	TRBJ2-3	CASSRTSASTDTQYF
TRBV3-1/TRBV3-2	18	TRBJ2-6	CASSQRLAGVSGANVLTF
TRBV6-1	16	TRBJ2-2	CASSEAGAPGAGELFF
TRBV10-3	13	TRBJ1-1	CAIRGTANTEAFF
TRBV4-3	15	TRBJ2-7	CASSQEREGWFEQYF
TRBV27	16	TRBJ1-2	CASSLFPLDRGQGYTF
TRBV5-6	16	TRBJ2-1	CASSLSRLAGDNEQFF
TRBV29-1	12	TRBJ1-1	CSVGAGNTEAFF
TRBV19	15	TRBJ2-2	CASSTGTGNTGELFF
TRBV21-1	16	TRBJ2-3	CASSKMKGAGTDTQYF
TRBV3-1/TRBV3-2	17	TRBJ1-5	CASSQGGGRWWNQPQHF
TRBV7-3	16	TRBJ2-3	CASSLRPQGSTDTQYF
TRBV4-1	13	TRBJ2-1	CASSPSEYNEQFF
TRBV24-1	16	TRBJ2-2	CATSDDRFANTGELFF
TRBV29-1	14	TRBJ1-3	CSVEDSNSGNTIYF
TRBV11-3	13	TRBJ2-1	CASSESWRNEQFF
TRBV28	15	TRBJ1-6	CASADRRRDNSPLHF
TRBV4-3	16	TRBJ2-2	CASSQGGQGATGELFF
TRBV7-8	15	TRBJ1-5	CASSKKGADNQPQHF
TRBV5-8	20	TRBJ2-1	CASSLATGLAGGPPYNEQFF
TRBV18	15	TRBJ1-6	CASSPGTGSNSPLHF
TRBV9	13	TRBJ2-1	CASSVVGDNEQFF
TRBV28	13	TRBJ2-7	CASSPILAGEQYF
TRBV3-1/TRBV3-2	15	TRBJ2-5	CASSHSSGLGETQYF
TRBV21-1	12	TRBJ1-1	CASSKGQREAFF
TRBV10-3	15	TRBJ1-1	CAITWSDRGNTEAFF
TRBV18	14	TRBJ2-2	CASSPPSGSGELFF
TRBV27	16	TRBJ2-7	CASSLWVAGGPGEQYF
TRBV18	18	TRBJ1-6	CASSHPTEASSYNSPLHF
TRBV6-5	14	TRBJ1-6	CASSLDRGGSPLHF
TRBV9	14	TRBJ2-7	CASSSPGNSYEQYF
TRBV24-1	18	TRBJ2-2	CATSAKGLAGSITGELFF
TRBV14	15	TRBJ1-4	CASSPRLGGGEKLFF
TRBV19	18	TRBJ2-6	CASSMGLAGYSGANVLTF
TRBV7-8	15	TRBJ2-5	CASSPGTGSRETQYF